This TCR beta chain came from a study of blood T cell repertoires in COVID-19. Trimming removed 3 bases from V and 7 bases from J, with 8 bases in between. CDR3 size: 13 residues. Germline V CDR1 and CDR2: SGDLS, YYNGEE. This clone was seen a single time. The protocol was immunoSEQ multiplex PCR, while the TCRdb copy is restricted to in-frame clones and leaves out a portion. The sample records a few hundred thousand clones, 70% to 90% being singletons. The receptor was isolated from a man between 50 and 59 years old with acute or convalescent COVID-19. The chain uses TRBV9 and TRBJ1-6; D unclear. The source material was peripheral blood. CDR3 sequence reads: CASSDRLNSPLHF. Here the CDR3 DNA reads TGTGCCAGCAGCGACCGACTCAATTCACCCCTCCACTTT. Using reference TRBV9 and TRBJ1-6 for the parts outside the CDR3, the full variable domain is DSGVTQTPKHLITATGQRVTLRCSPRSGDLSVYWYQQSLDQGLQFLIQYYNGEERAKGNILERFSAQQFPDLHSELNLSSLELGDSALYFCASSDRLNSPLHFGNGTRLTVT.